These 7 T cell receptor beta chains were all obtained from the same sample, sequenced in a study of blood T cell repertoires in COVID-19. Produced via immunoSEQ multiplex PCR; TCRdb's table is partial and in-frame only. The table has about 160,000 clones, approximately 84% seen once. The material sequenced was peripheral blood. Every receptor here comes from a woman of 80 years or more with acute or convalescent COVID-19.

This sequence joins TRBV5-6 and TRBJ1-2; D possibly corresponds to TRBD1 (5 bases). Germline V gives CDR1 SGHDT, CDR2 YYEEEE. This CDR3 contains 13 residues. With 7 bases removed from V and 4 bases from J, the gap between germline ends came to 14 bases. CDR3 nucleotides: TGTGCCAGCCTCAGGCAGGGTTCCTATGGCTACACCTTC. Its protein is CASLRQGSYGYTF.

This rearrangement joins TRBV7-9 to TRBJ1-1; D gene ambiguous. V lost 6 bases and J lost 1, with 6 bases in between. This CDR3 has 12 amino acids. Per the germline V gene, CDR1 is SEHNR and CDR2 is FQNEAQ (reference sequence). In nucleotides, the CDR3 is TGTGCCAGCAGGCGAGGGAACACTGAAGCTTTCTTT. This codes for CASRRGNTEAFF.

V gene TRBV3-1 (or the pseudogene TRBV3-2) combines with J gene TRBJ1-2; D possibly corresponds to TRBD1 (5 bases). Germline CDR1 and CDR2: LGHDT and YNNKEL (reference sequence). This CDR3 is built from 13 residues. Trimming removed 4 bases at V and 6 bases at J, with 12 bases between. The CDR3 DNA follows: TGTGCCAGCAGCCTCGGTCGGGGGGATGGCTACACCTTC. Translating gives CASSLGRGDGYTF.

This sequence joins TRBV30 and TRBJ2-5; tentatively, D is TRBD1 (5 bases). Germline V CDR1 and CDR2: GTSNPN, SVGIG (reference sequence). Trimming pared 1 base from V and 2 bases from J, leaving 11 bases between. This CDR3 is 14 amino acids long. This CDR3 reads CAWSGGGAQETQYF. CDR3 bases: TGTGCCTGGAGTGGGGGTGGGGCTCAAGAGACCCAGTACTTC.

The chain carries TRBV6-5 and TRBJ1-6; perhaps TRBD1 as D (5 bases). Germline loops: CDR1 MNHEY, CDR2 SVGAGI. Trimming removed 6 bases from V and 2 bases from J, with 8 bases in between. CDR3 size: 14 residues. The CDR3 loop is CASRLGAYNSPLHF. The CDR3 nucleotides are TGTGCCAGCAGGTTAGGGGCCTATAATTCACCCCTCCACTTT.

The rearrangement joins TRBV7-2 to TRBJ2-7; TRBD2 aligns across 7 bases. The CDR3 is 14 residues long. CDR1 and CDR2 from the germline V gene are SGHTA and FQGNSA. With 0 bases clipped from V and 6 bases from J, the junction kept 5 bases outside the gene matches. CDR3 coding DNA: TGTGCCAGCAGCTTAGCGGGAGGGCCGACCGAGCAGTACTTC. This codes for CASSLAGGPTEQYF.

This clone was seen only once. V gene TRBV6-2 or TRBV6-3 combines with J gene TRBJ2-7; possibly TRBD2 for D (5 bases). Trimming removed 2 bases from V and 2 bases from J, with 13 bases in between. The CDR3 runs to 15 residues. CDR1 and CDR2 from the germline V gene are MNHEY and SVGEGT. CDR3 residues: CASSYGPGWPYEQYF. The DNA of the CDR3 is TGTGCCAGCAGTTACGGTCCGGGATGGCCCTACGAGCAGTACTTC.